This TCR beta chain was observed in a study of radiation and T cells in renal cell carcinoma. The study's findings and limits: Baseline intratumoral clonotype presence is unknown without pretreatment biopsies. Top tumor clonotypes rose in blood 2 weeks post-radiation, then contracted.

Per the germline V gene, CDR1 is SGHDN and CDR2 is FVKESK. Germline trimming cut 0 bases from V and 7 bases from J; bases unmatched to any gene: 6. The CDR3 is 15 amino acids. The data were produced by immunoSEQ multiplex PCR, yet TCRdb's version contains in-frame clones alone and is incomplete. The table lists 70,000 to 100,000 clones, over 65% of them singletons. Comments on this clone: Its specificity is unknown.

Indicated time point: baseline pretreatment blood. Sample treatment: 15 Gy SBRT to primary tumor, nephrectomy 4 weeks later. The chain links TRBV14 to TRBJ1-2, with 9 positions matching TRBD1. The clonotype originates from a man aged 55 to 69 with renal cell carcinoma. Sample: blood, taken from a patient whose treatment included radiotherapy and nephrectomy. The CDR3 here is CASSQDLRTGAGYTF. The CDR3 nucleotides are TGTGCCAGCAGCCAAGATCTAAGGACAGGGGCTGGCTACACCTTC.